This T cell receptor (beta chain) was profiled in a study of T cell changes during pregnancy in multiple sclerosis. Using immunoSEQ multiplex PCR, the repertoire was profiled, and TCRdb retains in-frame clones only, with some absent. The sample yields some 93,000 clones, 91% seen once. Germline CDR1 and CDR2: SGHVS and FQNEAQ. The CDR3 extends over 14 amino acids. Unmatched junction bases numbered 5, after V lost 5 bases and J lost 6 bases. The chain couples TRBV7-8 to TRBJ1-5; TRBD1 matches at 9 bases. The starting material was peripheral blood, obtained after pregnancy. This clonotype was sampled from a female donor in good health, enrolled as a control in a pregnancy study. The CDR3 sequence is CASSPTGGVQPQHF. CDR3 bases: TGTGCCAGCAGCCCTACAGGGGGCGTTCAGCCCCAGCATTTT.